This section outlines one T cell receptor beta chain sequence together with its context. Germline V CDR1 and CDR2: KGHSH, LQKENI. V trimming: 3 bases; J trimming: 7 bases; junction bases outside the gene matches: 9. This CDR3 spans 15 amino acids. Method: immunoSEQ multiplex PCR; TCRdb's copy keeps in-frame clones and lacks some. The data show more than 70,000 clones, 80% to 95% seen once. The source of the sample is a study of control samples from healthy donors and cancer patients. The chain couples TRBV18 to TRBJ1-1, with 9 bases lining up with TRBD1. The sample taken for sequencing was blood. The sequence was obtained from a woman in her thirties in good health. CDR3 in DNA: TGTGCCAGCTCACCGCAGGCCCAGACAGGGGGTGAAGCTTTCTTT. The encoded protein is CASSPQAQTGGEAFF.